This T cell receptor (beta chain) was found in a study of blood T cell repertoires in COVID-19. For the study at large: Samples representing acute and convalescent COVID-19 were sourced from the United States, Italy and Spain. The cDNA or gDNA used as material had been derived from T cells, B-cell-depleted T cells, or PBMCs.

In the original processing: Amplified reference gene primers provided the basis for estimating nucleated cell counts. Method: immunoSEQ multiplex PCR; TCRdb's copy keeps in-frame clones and lacks some. D and trimming were read from the DNA, whereas the V and J calls and clone size are those reported in that table. The table has fewer than 200,000 clones, around two thirds seen once. The germline V gene encodes CDR1 MGHRA and CDR2 YSYEKL. V dropped 4 bases and J dropped 2; count of bases not matched to a gene: 7. CDR3 size: 15 residues. The TCR sequence derives from a woman aged 80 or older with acute or convalescent COVID-19. J is TRBJ2-7 and V is TRBV4-1, with TRBD1 identical over 8 bases. The sample taken for sequencing was peripheral blood. In DNA form, the CDR3 reads TGCGCCAGCAGCCCTCCAGGGACAGGAACCTACGAGCAGTACTTC. Residues: CASSPPGTGTYEQYF.